The 21 T cell receptor beta chains below come from one sample, sequenced in a study of T cells in Graves' hyperthyroidism and ophthalmopathy. It was RNA transcripts that yielded the amplified TCR beta CDR3 regions. Researchers ran a first-round RT-PCR on the TCR CDR3 using the HTBI primer set. TCRdb fed the multiplex PCR reads into MiXCR, producing one record per CDR3 protein. The sample consists of 40,000 or so distinct CDR3 sequences, about 50% of them appearing once. Sequenced sample: blood. Receptor source: a woman between 50 and 59 years old with Graves' hyperthyroidism that later progressed to Graves' ophthalmopathy.

This clonotype was seen many times. The gene calls are TRBV4-3 and TRBJ1-2, with D uncertain. This CDR3 spans 13 amino acids. CDR1 is LGHNA and CDR2 is YSLEER in the germline V gene. Trimming stripped 0 bases from V and 5 bases from J, with 7 bases between. CDR3 region: CASSQDRSYGYTF. The CDR3 bases are TGCGCCAGCAGCCAAGACAGAAGTTATGGCTACACCTTC.

As to this clonotype: A read error may account for a junction end that differs from germline. The chain joins TRBV2 to TRBJ2-2; D may match TRBD1 or TRBD2 (5 bases each). Germline CDR1 is SNHLY and CDR2 is FYNNEI. The CDR3 runs to 13 residues. CDR3 region: CASSLEGPGELFF. The CDR3 DNA reads as TGTGCCAGCTCCCTTGAGGGACCCGGGGAGCTATTTTTT.

The V call is TRBV20-1, the J call TRBJ2-5; D may be TRBD1 or TRBD2 (6 bases each). V was cut by 3 bases and J by 9 bases, with 23 bases left in between. This CDR3 spans 15 amino acids. Germline V lookup: CDR1 DFQATT, CDR2 SNEGSKA (reference sequence). The CDR3 sequence is CSARNRVGGGQPQYF. Written as DNA, the CDR3 is TGCAGTGCTAGGAATCGTGTCGGGGGAGGACAGCCCCAGTACTTC.

This clonotype turned up a few times. The chain is built from TRBV20-1 and TRBJ2-1; the D gene could be TRBD1 or TRBD2 (5 bases each). V lost 0 bases and J 9 bases, leaving 18 bases between the germline ends. CDR3 size: 15 residues. CDR1 is DFQATT and CDR2 is SNEGSKA in the germline V gene (reference sequence). The DNA for the CDR3 is TGCAGTGCTAGAGATACCGGGACGCGGAACACTGAGCAGTTCTTC. This translates into CSARDTGTRNTEQFF.

V usage is TRBV20-1 and J usage is TRBJ1-3; D remains ambiguous. Germline CDR1 reads DFQATT; CDR2 reads SNEGSKA (reference sequence). The CDR3 runs to 11 residues. V gave up 0 bases and J gave up 3 bases, with 0 bases separating them. For the CDR3, the DNA is TGCAGTGCTAGAGATGGAAACACCATATATTTT. Translated, it gives CSARDGNTIYF.

The chain employs TRBV5-1 and TRBJ1-1; D not certain. Between the trimmed V and J ends, which lost 4 bases and 5 bases, there was a span of 15 bases. Per germline, CDR1 SGHRS and CDR2 YFSETQ. CDR3 size: 14 residues. CDR3 loop: CASSTGRGETEAFF. CDR3 in DNA: TGCGCCAGCAGCACCGGTCGGGGTGAGACTGAAGCTTTCTTT. The whole variable domain, remainder taken from reference TRBV5-1 and TRBJ1-1, is KAGVTQTPRYLIKTRGQQVTLSCSPISGHRSVSWYQQTPGQGLQFLFEYFSETQRNKGNFPGRFSGRQFSNSRSEMNVSTLELGDSALYLCASSTGRGETEAFFGQGTRLTVV.

The J gene is TRBJ2-7, the V gene TRBV19; D is ambiguous. Trimming took off 4 bases at V and 6 bases at J, with 7 bases between the two ends. The CDR3 spans 11 residues. Germline CDR1 and CDR2: LNHDA and SQIVND (reference sequence). The CDR3, as DNA: TGTGCCAGTAGTACTGGGATCGAGCAGTACTTC. Encoded protein: CASSTGIEQYF.

By share of the sample, this clonotype is medium-sized. The chain employs TRBV6-4 and TRBJ2-3, with D perhaps TRBD2 (5 bases). In germline, CDR1 is MRHNA, CDR2 SNTAGT. The V end lost 5 bases, the J end lost 0 bases, and 15 bases lay between the germline ends. This CDR3 spans 16 amino acids. CDR3 bases: TGTGCCAGCAGTCCAATGGCGGGCGCTAGCACAGATACGCAGTATTTT. It yields the protein CASSPMAGASTDTQYF.

This clonotype has a count of ten or more. The chain recombines TRBV6-6 with TRBJ2-7; D uncertain. Trimming cost V 6 bases and J 2 bases, with 5 bases left between them. From germline, CDR1 is MNHNY and CDR2 SVGAGI (reference sequence). The CDR3 is 11 amino acids. In DNA, the CDR3 is TGTGCCAGCAGCCCGGCCTACGAGCAGTACTTC. Encoded protein: CASSPAYEQYF.

Details on this clonotype: One end of the junction is discordant with germline, which a read error may explain. This chain links TRBV5-1 with TRBJ1-5, with 7 bases matching TRBD1. CDR1 and CDR2 (germline): SGHRS, YFSETQ. The CDR3 has 15 amino acids. The CDR3 spells CASSQQGFNNEPQHF. The CDR3 DNA is TGCGCCAGCAGCCAACAGGGGTTCAACAATGAGCCCCAGCATTTT.

This clonotype was seen repeatedly, ten times or more. The chain uses TRBV20-1 and TRBJ2-1; TRBD2 matches 10 bases. Trimming cost V 5 bases and J 4 bases; bases outside gene matches: 8. The length of the CDR3 is 15 residues. Per germline, CDR1 DFQATT and CDR2 SNEGSKA (reference sequence). CDR3 protein: CSAGGSGRVYNEQFF. The CDR3 nucleotides read TGCAGTGCTGGAGGGAGCGGGAGGGTATACAATGAGCAGTTCTTC.

This clonotype was detected many times. This chain uses TRBV20-1 with TRBJ1-5, with a possible D match to TRBD1 (6 bases). The germline V and J ends were trimmed by 1 base and 1 base, with 14 bases remaining between them. The CDR3 contains 16 residues. Germline V lookup: CDR1 DFQATT, CDR2 SNEGSKA (reference sequence). DNA of the CDR3: TGCAGTGCTAGAGCCCACAGGGCTGCGAGCAATCAGCCCCAGCATTTT. Amino acids: CSARAHRAASNQPQHF.

A word on this clonotype: Likely a read error: the CDR3 ends without its conserved phenylalanine or tryptophan. V and J are TRBV7-2 and TRBJ2-7; TRBD1 might be the D (6 bases). V lost 4 bases, J lost 5 bases, and 18 bases lay in between. Germline assignment: CDR1 SGHTA and CDR2 FQGNSA. The CDR3 sequence is 15 residues long. CDR3 in amino acids: CASSSAYRVPDEQYS. The CDR3 DNA reads as TGTGCCAGCAGCTCGGCATACAGGGTCCCCGACGAGCAGTACTCC.

Note on this clonotype: This may stem from a read error, because a much larger clone lies one nucleotide away. The chain joins TRBV6-1 to TRBJ2-5, with 7 bases fitting TRBD1. Germline CDR1 MNHNS, CDR2 SASEGT. Losses at the gene ends were 6 bases for V and 5 bases for J; bases not matched to a gene: 9. The CDR3 runs to 14 residues. The CDR3 region is CASSQTGLPETQYF. The CDR3 bases are TGTGCCAGCAGCCAGACAGGGTTGCCGGAGACCCAGTACTTC.

The chain recombines TRBV12-3 or TRBV12-4 with TRBJ2-7, with D possibly being TRBD1 (5 bases). CDR3 length: 13 amino acids. V lost 4 bases to trimming and J lost 7 bases, with 14 bases between them. In DNA, the CDR3 is TGTGCCAGCAGTTACAGCCAAGGGGATGAGCAGTACTTC. It translates to CASSYSQGDEQYF.

This clonotype occurred many times. CDR3 sequence reads: CASSEQGASRMRYTF. The DNA of the CDR3 is TGTGCCAGCAGTGAACAGGGGGCAAGCCGTATGCGCTACACCTTC. The chain has TRBV6-1 and TRBJ1-2, with 8 bases fitting TRBD1. CDR1 is MNHNS, CDR2 SASEGT, per germline. Trimming at V came to 2 bases and at J to 9 bases, leaving 11 bases not matched to a gene. This CDR3 region has 15 residues.

The table lists this clonotype with many counts. V is TRBV20-1 and J is TRBJ2-2, with TRBD1 matching over 8 bases. The length of the CDR3 is 14 residues. Germline CDR1 and CDR2: DFQATT and SNEGSKA (reference sequence). Here the CDR3 DNA reads TGCAGCGCGAGGGACAGGATGAACACCGGGGAGCTGTTTTTT. It is translated as CSARDRMNTGELFF.

By share, this clonotype ranks as medium-sized (0.01 to 0.1%). The chain is built from TRBV20-1 and TRBJ2-7, with D unresolved. V was shortened by 2 bases and J by 7 bases, with 6 bases between the two germline ends. The CDR3 contains 10 residues. The germline V gene encodes CDR1 DFQATT and CDR2 SNEGSKA (reference sequence). In nucleotides, the CDR3 is TGCAGTGCTAGATCTGGGGAGCAGTACTTC. This sequence encodes CSARSGEQYF.

In its sample, this clonotype is medium-sized. The chain is built from TRBV10-3 and TRBJ2-1; D gene uncertain. The V end lost 0 bases, the J end lost 5 bases, and 11 bases lay between the germline ends. Germline V gene lookup returns CDR1 ENHRY and CDR2 SYGVKD. CDR3 length equals 15 residues. As DNA, the CDR3 is TGTGCCATCAGTGAGTCTGCCCCCGTTGACAATGAGCAGTTCTTC. It specifies CAISESAPVDNEQFF.

This clonotype was seen repeatedly, ten times or more. The chain joins TRBV30 to TRBJ1-2, with D unresolved. The V and J ends lost 7 bases and 8 bases respectively, with 14 bases between them. Germline V gives CDR1 GTSNPN, CDR2 SVGIG (reference sequence). The CDR3 spans 11 residues. The CDR3 loop is CASPRHGGYTF. For the CDR3, the DNA is TGTGCCTCTCCGAGACACGGGGGCTACACCTTC.

This chain joins TRBV7-2 and TRBJ2-7; 11 positions agree with TRBD1. CDR1 is SGHTA, CDR2 FQGNSA, per germline. V lost 4 bases, J lost 5 bases, and 4 bases stayed unmatched. This CDR3 contains 14 residues. CDR3 nucleotide sequence: TGTGCCAGCAGCTACGGACAGGGGGCTCACGAGCAGTACTTC. This translates into CASSYGQGAHEQYF.